This TCR beta chain was sequenced during a study of identifying expanded T cells in peripheral blood. Study-level points and caveats: Clone count variance between approximately two-week samples rose with total template count.

Between the trimmed V and J ends, which lost 5 bases and 4 bases, there was a span of 14 bases. The CDR3 consists of 15 residues. The germline gives CDR1 MDHEN, CDR2 SYDVKM. TCRdb keeps only in-frame clones here, not all; method: immunoSEQ multiplex PCR. The profile shows about 97,000 clones, approximately 88% of them singletons. In regard to this clone: Its target is unknown.

During the collection period, no donor immune events like infections were recorded. The material sequenced was blood. The rearrangement links TRBV28 to TRBJ1-4, with D tentatively TRBD1 (6 bases). The clonotype comes from a person aged 18 to 69 in good health. CDR3 protein: CASSQLGGSNEKLFF. The CDR3 coding sequence is TGTGCCAGCAGTCAGCTAGGGGGGAGTAATGAAAAACTGTTTTTT.